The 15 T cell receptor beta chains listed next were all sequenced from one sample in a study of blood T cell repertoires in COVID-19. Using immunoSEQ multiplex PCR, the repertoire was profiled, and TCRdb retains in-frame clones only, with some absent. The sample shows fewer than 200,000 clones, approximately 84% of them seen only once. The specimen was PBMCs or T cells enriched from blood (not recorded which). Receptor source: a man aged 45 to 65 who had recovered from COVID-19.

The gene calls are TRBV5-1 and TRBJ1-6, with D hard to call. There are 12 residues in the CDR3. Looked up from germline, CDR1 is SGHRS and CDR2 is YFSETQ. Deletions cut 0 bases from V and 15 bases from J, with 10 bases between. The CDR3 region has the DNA TGCGCCAGCAGCTTGGAGGTTGGGCTCCTCCACTTT. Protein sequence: CASSLEVGLLHF.

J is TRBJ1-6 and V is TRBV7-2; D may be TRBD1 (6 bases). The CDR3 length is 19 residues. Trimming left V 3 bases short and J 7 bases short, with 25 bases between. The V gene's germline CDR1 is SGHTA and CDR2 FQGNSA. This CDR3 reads CASSFIEALVTGRNSPLHF. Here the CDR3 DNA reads TGTGCCAGCAGCTTCATAGAGGCCCTCGTCACAGGGAGAAATTCACCCCTCCACTTT.

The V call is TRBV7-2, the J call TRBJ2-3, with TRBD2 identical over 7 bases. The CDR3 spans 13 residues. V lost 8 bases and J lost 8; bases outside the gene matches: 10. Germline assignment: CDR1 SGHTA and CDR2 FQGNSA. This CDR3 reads CASGRDYQGTQYF. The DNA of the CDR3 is TGTGCCAGCGGCCGGGACTATCAAGGTACGCAGTATTTT.

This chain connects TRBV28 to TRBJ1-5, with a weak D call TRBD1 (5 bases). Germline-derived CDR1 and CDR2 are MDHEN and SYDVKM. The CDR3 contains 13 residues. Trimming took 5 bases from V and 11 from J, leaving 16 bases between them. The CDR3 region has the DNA TGTGCCAGCAGTCCTATGGGCAGGGCGGCCCAGCATTTT. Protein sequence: CASSPMGRAAQHF.

CDR3 nucleotide sequence: TGTGCCACTTCGCCGCAGGGCGGGGCTGAAGCTTTCTTT. Residues: CATSPQGGAEAFF. This chain uses TRBV18 with TRBJ1-1; D possibly corresponds to TRBD1 (5 bases). Germline V lookup: CDR1 KGHSH, CDR2 LQKENI. This CDR3 has 13 amino acids. Trimming shortened V by 10 bases and J by 6 bases, and 18 bases separated the two germline ends.

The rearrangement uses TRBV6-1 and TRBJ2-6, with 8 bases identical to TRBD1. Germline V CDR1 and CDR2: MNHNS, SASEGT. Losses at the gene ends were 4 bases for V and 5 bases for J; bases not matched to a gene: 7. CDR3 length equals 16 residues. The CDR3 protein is CASSADRGFRANVLTF. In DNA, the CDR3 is TGTGCCAGCAGTGCCGACAGGGGATTTAGGGCCAACGTCCTGACTTTC.

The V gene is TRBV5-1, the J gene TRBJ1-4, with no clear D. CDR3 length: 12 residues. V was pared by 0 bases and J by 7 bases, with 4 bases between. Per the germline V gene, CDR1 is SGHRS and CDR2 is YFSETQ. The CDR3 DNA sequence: TGCGCCAGCAGCTTGGACGGTGAAAAACTGTTTTTT. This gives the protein CASSLDGEKLFF.

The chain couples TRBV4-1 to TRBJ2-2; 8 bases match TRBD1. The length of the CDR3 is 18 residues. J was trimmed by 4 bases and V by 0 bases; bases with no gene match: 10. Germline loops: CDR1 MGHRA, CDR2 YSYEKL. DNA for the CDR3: TGCGCCAGCAGCCAAGATGACAGGGGCGGATATGGCACCGGGGAGCTGTTTTTT. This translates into CASSQDDRGGYGTGELFF.

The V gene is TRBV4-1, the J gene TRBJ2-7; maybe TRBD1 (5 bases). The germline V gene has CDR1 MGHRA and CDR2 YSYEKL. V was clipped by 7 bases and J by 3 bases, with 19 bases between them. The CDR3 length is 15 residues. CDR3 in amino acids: CASMVDSNPYYEQYF. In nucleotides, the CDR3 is TGCGCCAGCATGGTTGACAGCAATCCATACTACGAGCAGTACTTC.

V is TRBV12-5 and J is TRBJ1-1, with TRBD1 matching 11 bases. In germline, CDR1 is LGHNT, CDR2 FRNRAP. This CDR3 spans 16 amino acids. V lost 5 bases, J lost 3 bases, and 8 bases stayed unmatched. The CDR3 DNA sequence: TGTGCTAGTGGTCCTGGACAGGGGGCGCCGGACACTGAAGCTTTCTTT. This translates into CASGPGQGAPDTEAFF. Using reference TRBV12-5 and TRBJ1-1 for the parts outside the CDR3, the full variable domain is DARVTQTPRHKVTEMGQEVTMRCQPILGHNTVFWYRQTMMQGLELLAYFRNRAPLDDSGMPKDRFSAEMPDATLATLKIQPSEPRDSAVYFCASGPGQGAPDTEAFFGQGTRLTVV.

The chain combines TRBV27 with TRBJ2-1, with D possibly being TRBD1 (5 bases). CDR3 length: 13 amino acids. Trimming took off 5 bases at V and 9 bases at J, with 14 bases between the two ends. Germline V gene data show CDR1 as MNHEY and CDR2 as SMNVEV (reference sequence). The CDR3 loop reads CASSIAGKGEQFF. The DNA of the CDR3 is TGTGCCAGCAGTATCGCAGGGAAGGGTGAGCAGTTCTTC.

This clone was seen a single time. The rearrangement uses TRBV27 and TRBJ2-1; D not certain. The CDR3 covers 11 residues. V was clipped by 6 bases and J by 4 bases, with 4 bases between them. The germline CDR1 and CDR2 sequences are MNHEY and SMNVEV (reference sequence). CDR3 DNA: TGTGCCAGCAGGACTTACAATGAGCAGTTCTTC. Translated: CASRTYNEQFF.

DNA of the CDR3: TGTGCCAGCAGCGTAGGGGACAGTTTTAACTATGGCTACACCTTC. Amino acid sequence: CASSVGDSFNYGYTF. The chain carries TRBV9 and TRBJ1-2; the match to TRBD1 covers 7 bases. The CDR3 consists of 15 residues. CDR1 and CDR2 (germline): SGDLS, YYNGEE. The ends lost 0 bases at V and 1 base at J; junction bases unmatched: 3. Full variable domain (rest looked up from reference TRBV9 and TRBJ1-2): DSGVTQTPKHLITATGQRVTLRCSPRSGDLSVYWYQQSLDQGLQFLIQYYNGEERAKGNILERFSAQQFPDLHSELNLSSLELGDSALYFCASSVGDSFNYGYTFGSGTRLTVV.

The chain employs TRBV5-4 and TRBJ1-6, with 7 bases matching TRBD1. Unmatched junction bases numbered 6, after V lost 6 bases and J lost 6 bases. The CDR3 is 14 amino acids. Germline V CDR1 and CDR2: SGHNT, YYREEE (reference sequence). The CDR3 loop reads CASKTTGVNSPLHF. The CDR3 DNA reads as TGTGCCAGCAAGACAACAGGGGTTAATTCACCCCTCCACTTT.

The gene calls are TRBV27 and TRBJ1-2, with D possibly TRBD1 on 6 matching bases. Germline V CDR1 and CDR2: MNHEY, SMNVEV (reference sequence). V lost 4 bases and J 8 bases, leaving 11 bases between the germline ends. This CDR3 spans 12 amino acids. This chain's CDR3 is CASSYRVGGYTF. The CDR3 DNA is TGTGCCAGCAGTTACAGGGTAGGGGGCTACACCTTC.